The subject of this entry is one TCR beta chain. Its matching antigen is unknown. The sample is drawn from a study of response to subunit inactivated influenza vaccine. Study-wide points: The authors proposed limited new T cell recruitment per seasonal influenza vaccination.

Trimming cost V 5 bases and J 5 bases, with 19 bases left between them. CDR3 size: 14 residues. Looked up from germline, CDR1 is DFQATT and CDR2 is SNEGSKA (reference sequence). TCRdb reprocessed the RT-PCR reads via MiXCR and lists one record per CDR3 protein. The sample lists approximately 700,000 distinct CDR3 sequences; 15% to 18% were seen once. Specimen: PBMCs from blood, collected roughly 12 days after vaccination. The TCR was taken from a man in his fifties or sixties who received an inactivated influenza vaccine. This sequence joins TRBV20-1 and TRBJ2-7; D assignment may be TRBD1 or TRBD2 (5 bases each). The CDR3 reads CSAGGPKLVNEQYF. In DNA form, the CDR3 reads TGCAGTGCTGGGGGTCCTAAGTTAGTGAACGAGCAGTACTTC.